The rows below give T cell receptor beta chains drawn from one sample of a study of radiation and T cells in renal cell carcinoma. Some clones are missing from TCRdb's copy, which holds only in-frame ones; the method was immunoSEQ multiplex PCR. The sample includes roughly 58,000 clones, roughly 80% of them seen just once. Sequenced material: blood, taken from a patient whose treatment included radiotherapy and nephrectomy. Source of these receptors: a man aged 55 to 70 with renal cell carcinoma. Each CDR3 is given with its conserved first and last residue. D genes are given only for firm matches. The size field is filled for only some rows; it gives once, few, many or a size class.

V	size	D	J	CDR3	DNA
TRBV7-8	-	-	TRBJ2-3	CASSVLFTDTQYF	TGTGCCAGCAGCGTCCTCTTCACAGATACGCAGTATTTT
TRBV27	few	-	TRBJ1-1	CASSLGGDTEAFF	TGTGCCAGCAGTTTGGGGGGTGACACTGAAGCTTTCTTT
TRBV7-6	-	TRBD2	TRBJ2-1	CASSSARLAEYNEQFF	TGTGCCAGCAGCTCGGCAAGACTAGCGGAGTACAATGAGCAGTTCTTC
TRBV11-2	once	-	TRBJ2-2	CASRVLANTGELFF	TGTGCCAGCAGGGTACTAGCGAACACCGGGGAGCTGTTTTTT
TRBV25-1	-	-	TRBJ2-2	CASSESLGGTGELFF	TGTGCCAGCAGTGAATCTTTAGGGGGCACCGGGGAGCTGTTTTTT
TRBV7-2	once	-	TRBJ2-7	CASSSPSSYEQYF	TGTGCCAGCAGCTCCCCTAGCTCCTACGAGCAGTACTTC
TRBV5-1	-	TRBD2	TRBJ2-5	CASDSNGASGYQETQYF	TGCGCCAGCGACTCGAATGGGGCTAGCGGGTACCAAGAGACCCAGTACTTC
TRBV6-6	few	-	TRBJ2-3	CASSYNGGQTDTQYF	TGTGCCAGCAGTTATAACGGGGGACAAACAGATACGCAGTATTTT
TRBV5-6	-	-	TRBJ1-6	CASSPGEVSSYNSPLHF	TGTGCCAGCAGCCCAGGGGAGGTCAGCTCCTATAATTCACCCCTCCACTTT
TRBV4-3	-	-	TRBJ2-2	CASSQVAGIGTGELFF	TGCGCCAGCAGCCAAGTTGCAGGGATTGGTACCGGGGAGCTGTTTTTT
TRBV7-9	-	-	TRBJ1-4	CASSTWTELNEKLFF	TGTGCCAGCAGCACGTGGACGGAACTTAATGAAAAACTGTTTTTT
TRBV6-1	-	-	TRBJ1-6	CASSEDSGVSPLHF	TGTGCCAGCAGTGAAGATTCGGGGGTTTCACCCCTCCACTTT
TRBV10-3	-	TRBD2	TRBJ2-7	CAISDHGGRTSYEQYF	TGTGCCATCAGTGATCACGGGGGGAGAACGTCCTACGAGCAGTACTTC
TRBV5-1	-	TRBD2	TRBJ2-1	CASSRTSGNNEQFF	TGCGCCAGCAGCAGGACTAGCGGTAACAATGAGCAGTTCTTC
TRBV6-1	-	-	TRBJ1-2	CASSEVPGEEGYTF	TGTGCCAGCAGTGAAGTGCCTGGGGAGGAAGGCTACACCTTC
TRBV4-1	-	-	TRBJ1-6	CASSQEGPGYSPLHF	TGCGCCAGCAGCCAAGAGGGACCGGGGTATTCACCCCTCCACTTT
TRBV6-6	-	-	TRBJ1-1	CASSPHMNTEAFF	TGTGCCAGCAGTCCACATATGAACACTGAAGCTTTCTTT
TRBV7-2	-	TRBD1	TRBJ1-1	CASSSKGTGAPLTEAFF	TGTGCCAGCAGCTCCAAAGGGACAGGGGCGCCCCTTACTGAAGCTTTCTTT
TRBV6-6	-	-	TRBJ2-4	CASSYSRQRAYF	TGTGCCAGCAGTTACTCGCGACAGCGCGCGTACTTC
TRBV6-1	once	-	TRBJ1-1	CAISDLRDTEAFF	TGTGCCATCTCGGACCTAAGGGACACTGAAGCTTTCTTT
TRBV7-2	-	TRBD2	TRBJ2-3	CASSLGLLAAFSTDTQYF	TGTGCCAGCAGCTTAGGCCTCCTAGCGGCGTTTAGCACAGATACGCAGTATTTT
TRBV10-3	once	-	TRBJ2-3	CASTGGITDTQYF	TGTGCCTCCACTGGGGGGATAACCGATACGCAGTATTTT
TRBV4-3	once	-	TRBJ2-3	CASSQGGASSTDTQYF	TGCGCCAGCAGCCAAGGGGGGGCCTCTAGCACAGATACGCAGTATTTT
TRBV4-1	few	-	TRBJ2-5	CASSPTGNQETQYF	TGCGCCAGCAGCCCAACAGGAAATCAAGAGACCCAGTACTTC
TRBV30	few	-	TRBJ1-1	CAWTNGVTEAFF	TGTGCCTGGACCAACGGGGTTACTGAAGCTTTCTTT
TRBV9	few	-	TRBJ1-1	CASSEGSQPREAFF	TGTGCCAGCAGCGAGGGGTCGCAGCCCCGTGAAGCTTTCTTT
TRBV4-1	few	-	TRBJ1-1	CASSQDHIGLNTEAFF	TGCGCCAGCAGCCAAGATCACATAGGGTTGAACACTGAAGCTTTCTTT
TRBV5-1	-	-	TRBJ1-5	CASSDGSYNQPQHF	TGCGCCAGCAGCGACGGGAGTTACAATCAGCCCCAGCATTTT
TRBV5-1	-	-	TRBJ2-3	CASSPGGGTDTQYF	TGCGCCAGCAGCCCAGGTGGCGGCACAGATACGCAGTATTTT
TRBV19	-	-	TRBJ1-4	CASSIDPPNGQLFF	TGTGCCAGTAGTATAGATCCACCCAACGGGCAACTGTTTTTT
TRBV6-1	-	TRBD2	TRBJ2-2	CASRRGAANTGELFF	TGTGCCAGCAGGCGGGGGGCCGCGAACACCGGGGAGCTGTTTTTT
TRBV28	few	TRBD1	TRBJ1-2	CASSFPTGTGRGYTF	TGTGCCAGCAGTTTTCCGACCGGGACAGGGCGAGGCTACACCTTC
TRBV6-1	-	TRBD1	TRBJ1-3	CASSGTDRTIGNTIYF	TGTGCCAGCAGTGGGACGGACAGGACAATTGGAAACACCATATATTTT
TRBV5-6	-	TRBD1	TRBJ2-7	CASSPASGQTYEQYF	TGTGCCAGCAGCCCCGCGTCGGGACAGACCTACGAGCAGTACTTC
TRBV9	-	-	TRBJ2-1	CASSVALTGTSYNEQFF	TGTGCCAGCAGCGTAGCTTTAACCGGGACCTCCTACAATGAGCAGTTCTTC
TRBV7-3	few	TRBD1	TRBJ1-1	CASSPSGGQGDTEAFF	TGTGCCAGCAGCCCGAGCGGCGGACAGGGAGACACTGAAGCTTTCTTT
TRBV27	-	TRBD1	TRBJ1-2	CASRGQGALGGYTF	TGTGCCAGCAGAGGACAGGGGGCATTGGGTGGCTACACCTTC
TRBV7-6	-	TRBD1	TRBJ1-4	CASSSGTVREKLFF	TGTGCCAGCAGCTCAGGGACAGTAAGGGAAAAACTGTTTTTT
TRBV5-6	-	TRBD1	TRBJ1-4	CASSLEGALGSGSLFF	TGTGCCAGCAGCTTGGAGGGGGCGTTGGGCAGTGGATCACTGTTTTTT
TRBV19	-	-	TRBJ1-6	CASLGGEDNSPLHF	TGTGCCAGTCTCGGGGGGGAAGATAATTCACCCCTCCACTTT
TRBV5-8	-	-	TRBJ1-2	CASSLAGRYGYTF	TGTGCCAGCAGCTTGGCAGGCCGCTATGGCTACACCTTC